The 22 T cell receptor beta chains below were found in one sample sequenced in a study of OX40 agonist ivuxolimab in advanced cancers. Some clones are missing from TCRdb's copy, which holds only in-frame ones; the method was immunoSEQ multiplex PCR. The data show approximately 80,000 clones, roughly 89% seen once. Sequencing was performed on CD4+ or CD8+ T cells sorted from blood, taken in a trial of the OX40 agonist ivuxolimab. The receptor set was obtained from an adult with an advanced solid tumor such as melanoma, head and neck, liver or kidney cancer.

This clone was seen a handful of times. V is TRBV30 and J is TRBJ1-4; D is uncertain. V was shortened by 2 bases and J by 11 bases, with 9 bases between the two germline ends. The germline V gene encodes CDR1 GTSNPN and CDR2 SVGIG (reference sequence). The length of the CDR3 is 11 residues. The CDR3 bases are TGTGCCTGGAGTAGGATGGCGAAACTGTTTTTT. Its protein product is CAWSRMAKLFF.

The chain links TRBV28 to TRBJ1-2, with D hard to call. Germline values: CDR1 MDHEN, CDR2 SYDVKM. The CDR3 consists of 13 residues. V shed 6 bases and J shed 1 base, with 9 bases lying between them. DNA of the CDR3: TGTGCCAGCAGCTATACGATTAACTATGGCTACACCTTC. Translated, it gives CASSYTINYGYTF.

The V gene is TRBV28, the J gene TRBJ1-5; the D is unclear. The length of the CDR3 is 14 residues. Germline CDR1 is MDHEN and CDR2 is SYDVKM. V gave up 3 bases and J gave up 7 bases, with 13 bases separating them. This CDR3 reads CASSLGWVGQPQHF. The CDR3 DNA follows: TGTGCCAGCAGTTTGGGTTGGGTTGGGCAGCCCCAGCATTTT.

This chain links TRBV27 with TRBJ1-1; D unresolved. The CDR3 covers 13 residues. Trimming removed 3 bases from V and 2 bases from J, with 7 bases in between. Germline CDR1 and CDR2: MNHEY and SMNVEV (reference sequence). The CDR3 DNA sequence: TGTGCCAGCAGTTTGGCCTTAAACACTGAAGCTTTCTTT. Protein: CASSLALNTEAFF.

This chain joins TRBV4-1 and TRBJ1-6; D perhaps matches TRBD1 (6 bases). This CDR3 is 15 amino acids long. CDR1 MGHRA and CDR2 YSYEKL come from the germline V gene. V was shortened by 1 base and J by 7 bases, with 11 bases between the two germline ends. The DNA for the CDR3 is TGCGCCAGCAGCCAAGCAGGGGTACTAAATTCACCCCTCCACTTT. This gives the protein CASSQAGVLNSPLHF.

The rearrangement joins TRBV5-4 to TRBJ2-5, with TRBD2 matching 11 bases. Germline V gene data show CDR1 as SGHNT and CDR2 as YYREEE (reference sequence). V lost 4 bases, J lost 2 bases, and 19 bases stayed unmatched. This CDR3 is 20 amino acids long. CDR3 amino acids: CASSMWGVWSTSGKQETQYF. The CDR3 DNA reads as TGTGCCAGCAGCATGTGGGGTGTTTGGTCGACTAGCGGGAAACAAGAGACCCAGTACTTC.

V gene TRBV27 combines with J gene TRBJ1-6; D not resolved. Trimming took 3 bases from V and 5 from J, leaving 17 bases between them. The CDR3 is 17 amino acids. Germline CDR1 is MNHEY and CDR2 is SMNVEV (reference sequence). The CDR3 here is CASSLFSRALNNSPLHF. The CDR3 region has the DNA TGTGCCAGCAGTTTGTTTAGTAGGGCACTAAATAATTCACCCCTCCACTTT.

The rearrangement links TRBV10-2 to TRBJ2-2; the D is unclear. V was cut by 5 bases and J by 5 bases, with 9 bases left in between. The CDR3 covers 13 residues. Germline V gene sequence: CDR1 WSHSY, CDR2 SAAADI. The CDR3 sequence: CASSLVGTGELFF. DNA of the CDR3: TGCGCCAGCAGTCTTGTGGGGACCGGGGAGCTGTTTTTT.

V and J are TRBV4-3 and TRBJ1-5; D not certain. With 1 base removed from V and 7 bases from J, the gap between germline ends came to 8 bases. CDR3 length: 13 residues. Germline assignment: CDR1 LGHNA and CDR2 YSLEER. The CDR3: CASSQGREQPQHF. The CDR3 coding sequence is TGCGCCAGCAGCCAAGGGCGGGAACAGCCCCAGCATTTT.

The rearrangement uses TRBV10-1 and TRBJ2-4; D is undetermined. The CDR3 is 18 residues long. Trimming took off 0 bases at V and 0 bases at J, with 15 bases between the two ends. CDR1 and CDR2 from the germline V gene are WNHNN and SYGVQD (reference sequence). This CDR3 is CASSESNSQDRAKNIQYF. CDR3 DNA: TGCGCCAGCAGTGAGTCGAACAGTCAAGACCGAGCCAAAAACATTCAGTACTTC.

The chain carries TRBV18 and TRBJ2-3, with no clear D. The CDR3 contains 16 residues. The germline CDR1 and CDR2 sequences are KGHSH and LQKENI. Trimming removed 0 bases at V and 2 bases at J, with 12 bases between. As DNA, the CDR3 is TGTGCCAGCTCACCACCGTTGCAGGCACCCACAGATACGCAGTATTTT. Protein product: CASSPPLQAPTDTQYF.

This clone was detected a few times. The CDR3 sequence: CAIRGSNSPLHF. In DNA form, the CDR3 reads TGTGCCATCAGGGGTTCTAATTCACCCCTCCACTTT. This sequence joins TRBV10-3 and TRBJ1-6; no clear D gene. Germline V gene lookup returns CDR1 ENHRY and CDR2 SYGVKD. V was cut by 6 bases and J by 6 bases, with 6 bases left in between. There are 12 residues in the CDR3.

This chain uses TRBV7-2 with TRBJ1-1; maybe TRBD1 (6 bases). CDR3 length: 14 amino acids. Trimming shortened V by 1 base and J by 9 bases, and 15 bases separated the two germline ends. Germline V gene data show CDR1 as SGHTA and CDR2 as FQGNSA. The CDR3 region has the DNA TGTGCCAGCAGCTTAGGTATTGGACAGAACCAAGCTTTCTTT. Amino acids: CASSLGIGQNQAFF.

The chain employs TRBV9 and TRBJ2-7; 16 bases agree with TRBD2. CDR1 and CDR2 (germline): SGDLS, YYNGEE. The trim removed 3 bases at V and 4 bases at J, leaving 10 bases unmatched. This CDR3 is built from 18 residues. CDR3 amino acids: CASSEHSGLAGGTYEQYF. As DNA, the CDR3 is TGTGCCAGCAGCGAGCACTCGGGACTAGCGGGGGGGACGTACGAGCAGTACTTC.

The J gene is TRBJ1-1, the V gene TRBV5-5, with D possibly TRBD1 on 6 matching bases. V gave up 6 bases and J gave up 3 bases, with 18 bases separating them. The CDR3 is 15 residues long. Per the germline V gene, CDR1 is SGHKS and CDR2 is YYEKEE (reference sequence). CDR3 nucleotide sequence: TGTGCCAGCAAATCAGACCCGACAGGCTACACTGAAGCTTTCTTT. Translation: CASKSDPTGYTEAFF.

The V call is TRBV27, the J call TRBJ2-1; D is undetermined. This CDR3 contains 13 residues. With 0 bases removed from V and 6 bases from J, the gap between germline ends came to 6 bases. Per germline, CDR1 MNHEY and CDR2 SMNVEV (reference sequence). CDR3: CASSLSWVNEQFF. For the CDR3, the DNA is TGTGCCAGCAGTTTATCGTGGGTCAATGAGCAGTTCTTC.

This rearrangement joins TRBV6-6 to TRBJ2-5; possibly TRBD1 for D (6 bases). This CDR3 is built from 15 residues. V dropped 2 bases and J dropped 5 bases, with 15 bases sitting between them. In germline, CDR1 is MNHNY, CDR2 SVGAGI (reference sequence). CDR3 bases: TGTGCCAGCAGTTACCTCTACGGGACACACGAGACCCAGTACTTC. This gives the protein CASSYLYGTHETQYF.

The chain has TRBV4-2 and TRBJ2-1, with TRBD2 matching over 7 bases. The CDR3 runs to 17 residues. Germline V lookup: CDR1 LGHNA, CDR2 YNFKEQ. The trim removed 1 base at V and 6 bases at J, leaving 12 bases unmatched. CDR3 DNA: TGTGCCAGCAGCCAAGGACTAGCCGAAGGAGGCGGCAATGAGCAGTTCTTC. Translation gives CASSQGLAEGGGNEQFF.

Worth noting for this clone: Other DNA sequences in this sample translate to the same CDR3. The gene calls are TRBV9 and TRBJ2-3; no clear D. The CDR3 covers 13 residues. Germline V gives CDR1 SGDLS, CDR2 YYNGEE. V was trimmed by 0 bases and J by 0 bases, leaving 2 bases between them. The CDR3, as DNA: TGTGCCAGCAGCGTAGCCAGCACAGATACGCAGTATTTT. Translation gives CASSVASTDTQYF.

The chain is built from TRBV19 and TRBJ1-2, with 9 bases lining up with TRBD1. Germline CDR1 is LNHDA and CDR2 is SQIVND (reference sequence). With 6 bases clipped from V and 6 bases from J, the junction kept 11 bases outside the gene matches. The CDR3 is 15 amino acids. This CDR3 reads CASSLGTGFSDGYTF. CDR3 coding DNA: TGTGCCAGTAGCCTAGGGACAGGGTTTTCGGATGGCTACACCTTC.

The chain employs TRBV6-6 and TRBJ2-1; 8 bases match TRBD2. The V and J ends lost 6 bases and 9 bases, in that order; junction bases with no gene match: 16. CDR3 length: 16 residues. The V gene's germline CDR1 is MNHNY and CDR2 SVGAGI (reference sequence). CDR3 nucleotides: TGTGCCAGCAGATCCTCCGGGACTAGGGGCTTCAGTGAGCAGTTCTTC. It yields the protein CASRSSGTRGFSEQFF.

V usage is TRBV5-6 and J usage is TRBJ2-1; 14 bases are a match to TRBD2. The CDR3 covers 17 residues. The germline V gene encodes CDR1 SGHDT and CDR2 YYEEEE. The junction had 7 bases not matched to a gene; V was cut back by 4 bases and J by 4 bases. The CDR3 loop is CASSKGLAGVTYNEQFF. The DNA for the CDR3 is TGTGCCAGCAGCAAGGGACTAGCGGGAGTAACTTACAATGAGCAGTTCTTC.